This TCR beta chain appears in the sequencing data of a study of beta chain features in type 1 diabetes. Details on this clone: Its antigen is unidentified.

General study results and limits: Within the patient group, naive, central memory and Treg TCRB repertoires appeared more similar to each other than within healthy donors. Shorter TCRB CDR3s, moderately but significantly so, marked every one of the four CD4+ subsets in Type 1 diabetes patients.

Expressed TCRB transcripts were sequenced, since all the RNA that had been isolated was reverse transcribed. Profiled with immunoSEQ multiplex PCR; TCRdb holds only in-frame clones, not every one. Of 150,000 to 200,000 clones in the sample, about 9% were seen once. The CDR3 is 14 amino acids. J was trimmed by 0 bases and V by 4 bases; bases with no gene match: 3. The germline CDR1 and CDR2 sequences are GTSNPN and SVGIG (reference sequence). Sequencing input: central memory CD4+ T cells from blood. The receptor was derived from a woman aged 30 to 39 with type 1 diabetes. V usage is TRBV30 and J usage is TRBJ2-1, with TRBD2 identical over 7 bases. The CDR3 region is CAWTRGGSYNEQFF. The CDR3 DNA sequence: TGTGCCTGGACACGCGGGGGCTCCTACAATGAGCAGTTCTTC.